The 22 T cell receptor beta chains given below trace back to one sample, sequenced in a study of blood T cell repertoires in COVID-19. Sequenced by immunoSEQ multiplex PCR; TCRdb stores in-frame clones only, minus some. The repertoire holds around 340,000 clones, with about 83% as singletons. The material sequenced was peripheral blood. These receptors all stem from a man aged 25-45 years with active or convalescent COVID-19.

The table lists this clone with a few counts. The V gene is TRBV7-2, the J gene TRBJ1-2, with 8 nucleotides matching TRBD1. The germline gives CDR1 SGHTA, CDR2 FQGNSA. With 5 bases clipped from V and 8 bases from J, the junction kept 10 bases outside the gene matches. This CDR3 comprises 14 residues. The CDR3 reads CASSPGTGAEGYTF. The CDR3, as DNA: TGTGCCAGCAGCCCCGGGACAGGTGCCGAAGGCTACACCTTC.

This clone was seen once. The rearrangement links TRBV4-3 to TRBJ2-7, with TRBD2 identical over 7 bases. Germline lookup yields CDR1 LGHNA and CDR2 YSLEER. After removal of 0 bases from V and 6 bases from J, the junction contained 5 bases not matched to a gene. CDR3 length: 14 amino acids. This CDR3 is CASSQDGGRGEQYF. Written as DNA, the CDR3 is TGCGCCAGCAGCCAAGATGGCGGGAGAGGCGAGCAGTACTTC.

This clone occurred a few times. V usage is TRBV19 and J usage is TRBJ2-5; D is possibly TRBD1 (5 bases). The V and J ends lost 5 bases and 2 bases respectively, with 12 bases between them. CDR1 and CDR2 from the germline V gene are LNHDA and SQIVND (reference sequence). The length of the CDR3 is 14 residues. CDR3 sequence: CASSGRQLQETQYF. Here the CDR3 DNA reads TGTGCCAGTAGTGGACGACAGCTACAAGAGACCCAGTACTTC.

V usage is TRBV7-9 and J usage is TRBJ2-2; TRBD2 matches 10 bases. Germline-derived CDR1 and CDR2 are SEHNR and FQNEAQ (reference sequence). The CDR3 length is 15 residues. J gave up 5 bases and V 6 bases, and 6 bases lay outside the gene matches. CDR3 loop: CASRFERGGTGELFF. The CDR3 DNA is TGTGCCAGCAGGTTCGAGCGGGGGGGAACCGGGGAGCTGTTTTTT.

This clone has only a few counts. V gene TRBV24-1 combines with J gene TRBJ2-4; tentative D call: TRBD2 (5 bases). The germline CDR1 and CDR2 sequences are KGHDR and SFDVKD. There are 15 residues in the CDR3. The ends were cut back, 4 bases at V and 1 base at J, with 10 bases in the middle. The CDR3 DNA follows: TGTGCCACCAGTGACCCGACGGGGGCCAAAAACATTCAGTACTTC. Protein sequence: CATSDPTGAKNIQYF.

The rearrangement links TRBV7-3 to TRBJ2-3, with D maybe TRBD1 (6 bases). The CDR3 is 15 residues long. Trimming removed 2 bases at V and 1 base at J, with 10 bases between. From germline, CDR1 is SGHTA and CDR2 FQGTGA. CDR3 nucleotides: TGTGCCAGCAGCTTAGGCAGGGGAGGCACAGATACGCAGTATTTT. The encoded protein is CASSLGRGGTDTQYF.

This rearrangement joins TRBV7-9 to TRBJ1-4, with TRBD1 matching over 8 bases. J was trimmed by 8 bases and V by 5 bases; bases with no gene match: 10. This CDR3 has 15 residues. The germline CDR1 and CDR2 sequences are SEHNR and FQNEAQ (reference sequence). The CDR3 reads CASSRGTGDYEKLFF. CDR3 nucleotide sequence: TGTGCCAGCAGCAGAGGGACAGGAGATTACGAAAAACTGTTTTTT.

This clone was picked up a small number of times. The chain combines TRBV4-2 with TRBJ1-6; D may be TRBD1 (5 bases). The germline gives CDR1 LGHNA, CDR2 YNFKEQ. The CDR3 spans 15 residues. Trimming cost V 1 base and J 10 bases, with 14 bases left between them. CDR3 DNA sequence: TGTGCCAGCAGCCAAGCAGACAGCGCCGGATCACCCCTCCACTTT. It encodes CASSQADSAGSPLHF.

The table lists this clone with a count of one. The genes are TRBV5-1 and TRBJ2-7; 7 bases agree with TRBD2. Germline values: CDR1 SGHRS, CDR2 YFSETQ. The V segment lost 2 bases and the J segment 3 bases; nucleotides outside the gene matches: 14. The CDR3 consists of 17 residues. The CDR3 loop is CASSFGTGGGTLYEQYF. The CDR3 bases are TGCGCCAGCAGCTTCGGTACGGGCGGGGGAACCCTCTACGAGCAGTACTTC.

This clone was seen just once. This chain uses TRBV19 with TRBJ2-7; perhaps TRBD2 as D (6 bases). CDR1 is LNHDA, CDR2 SQIVND, per germline (reference sequence). Trimming took off 5 bases at V and 3 bases at J, with 17 bases between the two ends. The CDR3 spans 15 residues. CDR3 protein: CASSPRGGADYEQYF. The CDR3 coding sequence is TGTGCCAGTAGTCCCCGAGGAGGGGCTGACTACGAGCAGTACTTC.

This chain uses TRBV7-2 with TRBJ1-1; 8 bases fit TRBD1. V lost 4 bases and J lost 0; bases outside the gene matches: 7. The germline CDR1 and CDR2 sequences are SGHTA and FQGNSA. The CDR3 runs to 16 residues. CDR3 nucleotide sequence: TGTGCCAGCAGCTGGACAGGGCTTACCCTGAACACTGAAGCTTTCTTT. Translation gives CASSWTGLTLNTEAFF.

This sequence joins TRBV7-3 and TRBJ1-1, with a weak D call TRBD1 (6 bases). CDR3 length: 14 residues. V lost 6 bases and J lost 6, with 17 bases in between. Germline V lookup: CDR1 SGHTA, CDR2 FQGTGA. For the CDR3, the DNA is TGTGCCAGCAGTGACAGGCCCTTCACGTCTGAAGCTTTCTTT. It yields the protein CASSDRPFTSEAFF.

The rearrangement joins TRBV5-1 to TRBJ1-2; D unresolved. Trimming took off 0 bases at V and 0 bases at J, with 3 bases between the two ends. CDR3 length: 13 residues. Per the germline V gene, CDR1 is SGHRS and CDR2 is YFSETQ. In DNA, the CDR3 is TGCGCCAGCAGCTTGGCCGCTAACTATGGCTACACCTTC. Its protein product is CASSLAANYGYTF.

The genes are TRBV2 and TRBJ1-1; unclear D gene. The CDR3 contains 14 residues. Germline V gene data show CDR1 as SNHLY and CDR2 as FYNNEI. The V end was cut by 4 bases, the J end by 0 bases, with 9 bases between. CDR3 sequence (DNA): TGTGCCAGCAGTGTGGCAGGCATGAACACTGAAGCTTTCTTT. Its protein is CASSVAGMNTEAFF.

This chain connects TRBV7-6 to TRBJ1-3; a possible D gene is TRBD1 (6 bases). CDR3 length equals 15 residues. V was pared by 5 bases and J by 3 bases, with 14 bases between. CDR1 is SGHVS, CDR2 FNYEAQ, per germline. CDR3 DNA: TGTGCCAGCAGCCATCGACAGGACTTTGGAAACACCATATATTTT. Translating gives CASSHRQDFGNTIYF.

The chain combines TRBV18 with TRBJ2-7, with 12 bases lining up with TRBD2. This CDR3 region has 18 residues. V lost 2 bases and J lost 0; bases outside the gene matches: 8. Germline CDR1 KGHSH, CDR2 LQKENI. CDR3 in amino acids: CASSPTASGGASSYEQYF. The CDR3 nucleotides read TGTGCCAGCTCACCAACGGCTAGCGGGGGGGCCAGCTCCTACGAGCAGTACTTC.

The rearrangement links TRBV5-4 to TRBJ2-7, with 9 positions matching TRBD2. Per the germline V gene, CDR1 is SGHNT and CDR2 is YYREEE (reference sequence). Germline trimming cut 0 bases from V and 2 bases from J; bases unmatched to any gene: 3. The CDR3 totals 15 residues. The CDR3 DNA sequence: TGTGCCAGCAGCTTGGTTGGCGGGAGGGCCTACGAGCAGTACTTC. Translating it yields CASSLVGGRAYEQYF. The entire variable domain, with the rest obtained from reference TRBV5-4 and TRBJ2-7, is as follows: ETGVTQSPTHLIKTRGQQVTLRCSSQSGHNTVSWYQQALGQGPQFIFQYYREEENGRGNFPPRFSGLQFPNYSSELNVNALELDDSALYLCASSLVGGRAYEQYFGPGTRLTVT.

The chain is built from TRBV5-6 and TRBJ2-2; tentative D call: TRBD1 (6 bases). The CDR3 extends over 16 amino acids. CDR1 SGHDT and CDR2 YYEEEE come from the germline V gene. The germline V and J ends were trimmed by 1 base and 5 bases, with 15 bases remaining between them. For the CDR3, the DNA is TGTGCCAGCAGCTTGTTTGGCAGGGGAGTGACCGGGGAGCTGTTTTTT. Amino acid sequence: CASSLFGRGVTGELFF.

The chain is built from TRBV30 and TRBJ2-7; 10 bases map to TRBD2. J gave up 4 bases and V 7 bases, and 7 bases lay outside the gene matches. The CDR3 length is 13 residues. Germline CDR1 is GTSNPN and CDR2 is SVGIG (reference sequence). CDR3 protein: CASTASGSYEQYF. The CDR3 nucleotides read TGTGCCTCTACGGCTAGCGGGAGTTACGAGCAGTACTTC.

The chain couples TRBV15 to TRBJ2-7, with 8 bases aligning to TRBD1. Germline CDR1 reads LNHNV; CDR2 reads YYDKDF (reference sequence). The V segment lost 4 bases and the J segment 5 bases; nucleotides outside the gene matches: 7. The CDR3 spans 14 residues. The CDR3 sequence is CATSKPGTGDEQYF. The CDR3 nucleotides read TGTGCCACCAGCAAACCCGGGACAGGCGACGAGCAGTACTTC.

This clone was seen a handful of times. The chain uses TRBV6-5 and TRBJ1-5; D perhaps matches TRBD1 (5 bases). The V gene's germline CDR1 is MNHEY and CDR2 SVGAGI. The CDR3 runs to 14 residues. Trimming shortened V by 5 bases and J by 6 bases, and 14 bases separated the two germline ends. The CDR3 sequence: CASSRDGRSQPQHF. The DNA for the CDR3 is TGTGCCAGCAGTCGGGACGGGAGGAGTCAGCCCCAGCATTTT.

The J gene is TRBJ2-7, the V gene TRBV6-6, with TRBD1 identical over 8 bases. The CDR3 is 14 residues long. Germline assignment: CDR1 MNHNY and CDR2 SVGAGI (reference sequence). J was trimmed by 7 bases and V by 8 bases; bases with no gene match: 13. The CDR3 DNA sequence: TGTGCCAGCCGAACCGGACAGGGCCTATGGGAGCAGTACTTC. It is translated as CASRTGQGLWEQYF.